The rows below give T cell receptor beta chains drawn from one sample of a study of blood T cell repertoires in COVID-19. Clones were sequenced by immunoSEQ multiplex PCR, and TCRdb holds only the in-frame ones, with some missing. The sample carries 340,000 or so clones, roughly 85% recorded once. The sample taken for sequencing was PBMCs or T cells enriched from blood (not recorded which). The receptors originated from a woman aged 40 to 50 with acute COVID-19. The conserved cysteine and the conserved F or W are not part of the CDR3 here. The order of the fields is J gene, V gene, D gene, CDR3 protein. A D gene is named only where the DNA matches it firmly.

TRBJ2-6 TRBV2 - ASSASSGANVLT
TRBJ1-1 TRBV7-9 - ASSYRVGSEAF
TRBJ2-5 TRBV4-1 TRBD2 ASSGLTAGRETQY
TRBJ2-3 TRBV5-1 TRBD1 ASSPPTGAADTQY
TRBJ1-4 TRBV28 TRBD1 ASRRTGGKEKLF
TRBJ1-5 TRBV7-2 - ASSLVQGRGNQPQH
TRBJ2-7 TRBV7-9 - ASSSLGAGGEQY
TRBJ1-5 TRBV19 TRBD1 ASSMPDRPNQPQH
TRBJ1-5 TRBV28 TRBD1 ASSLSRGLRQPQH
TRBJ2-1 TRBV7-2 TRBD2 ASSLATSGAYNEQF
TRBJ1-5 TRBV28 - ASSVGHGRRWGNQPQH
TRBJ2-7 TRBV19 - ASSIARGTYEQY
TRBJ2-1 TRBV12-3/TRBV12-4 TRBD2 ASSPGGGDEQF
TRBJ1-5 TRBV27 TRBD1 ASSPAGQVVGQPQH
TRBJ1-1 TRBV5-1 - ASSLDGQMNTEAF
TRBJ1-4 TRBV28 TRBD1 ASSPPGQPEKLF
TRBJ2-3 TRBV2 TRBD2 ASTPRLAPYGDTQY
TRBJ1-2 TRBV6-1 - ASSEAPLGYT
TRBJ1-4 TRBV19 - ASSIERSYEKLF
TRBJ1-6 TRBV20-1 - SASSRTDYNSPLH
TRBJ1-2 TRBV19 - ASSIPRTGNYGYT
TRBJ2-7 TRBV6-2/TRBV6-3 - ASSYSWAEGRTYEQY
TRBJ2-2 TRBV29-1 TRBD2 SVEAGLYPDGTGELF